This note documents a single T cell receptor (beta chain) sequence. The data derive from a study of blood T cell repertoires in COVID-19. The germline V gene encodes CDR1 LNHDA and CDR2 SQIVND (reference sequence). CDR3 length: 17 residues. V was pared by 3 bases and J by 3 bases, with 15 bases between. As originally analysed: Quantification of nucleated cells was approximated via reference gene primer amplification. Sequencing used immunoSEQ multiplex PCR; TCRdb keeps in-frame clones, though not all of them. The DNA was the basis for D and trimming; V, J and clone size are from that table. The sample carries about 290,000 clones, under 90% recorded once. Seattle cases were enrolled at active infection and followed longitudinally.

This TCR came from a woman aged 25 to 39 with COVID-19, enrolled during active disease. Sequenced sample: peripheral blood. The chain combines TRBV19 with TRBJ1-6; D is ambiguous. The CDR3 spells CASSIGVFTDYNSPLHF. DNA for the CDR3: TGTGCCAGTAGTATCGGTGTTTTCACAGACTATAATTCACCCCTCCACTTT. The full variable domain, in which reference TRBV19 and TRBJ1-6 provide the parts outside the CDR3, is DGGITQSPKYLFRKEGQNVTLSCEQNLNHDAMYWYRQDPGQGLRLIYYSQIVNDFQKGDIAEGYSVSREKKESFPLTVTSAQKNPTAFYLCASSIGVFTDYNSPLHFGNGTRLTVT.